This TCR beta chain emerged from a study of cytomegalovirus exposure and HLA in healthy donors. PCR employed 60 Vbeta and 13 Jbeta primers. Here immunoSEQ multiplex PCR was the method, and the copy in TCRdb shows in-frame clones only, minus some. The data contain 120,000 or so clones, under 85% of them singletons. This clone has only a few counts. Its specificity is unknown. Whole-study results and caveats: Later examination showed HLA-associated TCR beta chains had greater clonal expansion than equally common others.

The CDR3 spans 16 residues. Looked up from germline, CDR1 is LGHNA and CDR2 is YNFKEQ. V was cut by 0 bases and J by 8 bases, with 16 bases left in between. Recording of this donor's CMV serostatus was not done. The genes are TRBV4-2 and TRBJ1-4, with D maybe TRBD1 (6 bases). The receptor's source is a human donor in good health. What was sequenced was PBMCs. This CDR3 reads CASSQEGGVYLEKLFF. CDR3 DNA sequence: TGTGCCAGCAGCCAAGAAGGGGGGGTATACTTAGAAAAACTGTTTTTT.